Presented here are 8 T cell receptor beta chains from one specimen sequenced in a study of human T cells and chemical hapten exposure. The sample's time point: pre-sensitization, week 0. Treatment defined: therapeutic diphenylcyclopropenone sensitization with weekly scalp DPC. TCRdb redid the calling of the RACE reads with MiXCR, one entry per CDR3 protein. The table records around 60,000 distinct CDR3 sequences, approximately 6.7% of them present only once. The material was whole blood, obtained in connection with sensitization to the hapten diphenylcyclopropenone (DPC). The receptors derive from a woman in her twenties or thirties with alopecia areata. Some clones in this sample may be carry-over from other donors' samples.

This chain connects TRBV29-1 to TRBJ1-1; D perhaps matches TRBD1 (5 bases). V was cut by 4 bases and J by 8 bases, with 11 bases left in between. The CDR3 is 11 residues long. In germline, CDR1 is SQVTM, CDR2 ANQGSEA. DNA for the CDR3: TGCAGCGTTGGGCAGGGCCACGAAGCTTTCTTT. Translation: CSVGQGHEAFF.

The gene calls are TRBV13 and TRBJ1-1; no clear D gene. There are 12 residues in the CDR3. Trimming shortened V by 2 bases and J by 7 bases, and 8 bases separated the two germline ends. Germline V lookup: CDR1 PRHDT, CDR2 FYEKMQ (reference sequence). The CDR3 DNA reads TGTGCCAGCAGCTTAACAGCCAATGAAGCTTTCTTT. Translation: CASSLTANEAFF. Based on the CDR3 plus reference TRBV13 and TRBJ1-1, the full variable domain is AAGVIQSPRHLIKEKRETATLKCYPIPRHDTVYWYQQGPGQDPQFLISFYEKMQSDKGSIPDRFSAQQFSDYHSELNMSSLELGDSALYFCASSLTANEAFFGQGTRLTVV.

This sequence joins TRBV5-6 and TRBJ1-1; D gene unclear. The V end lost 0 bases, the J end lost 0 bases, and 9 bases lay between the germline ends. CDR1 is SGHDT, CDR2 YYEEEE, per germline. The CDR3 has 15 residues. The CDR3 sequence is CASSLAGNLNTEAFF. The CDR3 nucleotides are TGTGCCAGCAGCTTGGCTGGCAACTTGAACACTGAAGCTTTCTTT.

This chain links TRBV7-9 with TRBJ1-1; D is uncertain. The germline V gene encodes CDR1 SEHNR and CDR2 FQNEAQ (reference sequence). This CDR3 is 13 amino acids long. The germline V and J ends were trimmed by 5 bases and 1 base, with 8 bases remaining between them. For the CDR3, the DNA is TGTGCCAGCAGCGCCCCAGAGAACACTGAAGCTTTCTTT. It encodes CASSAPENTEAFF.

The rearrangement uses TRBV29-1 and TRBJ2-2; no definite D call. CDR1 and CDR2 from the germline V gene are SQVTM and ANQGSEA. The CDR3 extends over 15 amino acids. V was clipped by 2 bases and J by 2 bases, with 12 bases between them. The CDR3 loop reads CSVELGDSNTGELFF. The CDR3 nucleotides read TGCAGCGTTGAATTAGGAGACTCCAACACCGGGGAGCTGTTTTTT.

This clonotype came up many times. The rearrangement links TRBV6-6 to TRBJ2-5; D is undetermined. Germline V CDR1 and CDR2: MNHNY, SVGAGI (reference sequence). The CDR3 is 17 residues long. Deletions cut 5 bases from V and 2 bases from J, with 21 bases between. The chain's CDR3 is CASSSLRLNGEQETQYF. CDR3 DNA sequence: TGTGCCAGCAGTAGCTTACGGCTAAATGGAGAACAAGAGACCCAGTACTTC.

This clonotype has ten or more counts. The rearrangement joins TRBV5-1 to TRBJ2-7; the match to TRBD1 covers 9 bases. This CDR3 region has 16 residues. The J segment lost 3 bases and the V segment lost 1 base, leaving 8 bases of the junction unmatched. The germline CDR1 and CDR2 sequences are SGHRS and YFSETQ. CDR3 nucleotide sequence: TGCGCCAGCAGCTTGTCTTCCGGGACAGGGATCTACGAGCAGTACTTC. Protein product: CASSLSSGTGIYEQYF.

This clonotype was found many times. V is TRBV2 and J is TRBJ1-2, with no clear D. CDR1 and CDR2 (germline): SNHLY, FYNNEI. The CDR3 covers 13 residues. The ends were cut back, 8 bases at V and 4 bases at J, with 14 bases in the middle. The CDR3 DNA follows: TGTGCCAGCGAGTTCCTAGCAGGCTATGGCTACACCTTC. It specifies CASEFLAGYGYTF.